The 19 T cell receptor beta chains below all came from one sample that was sequenced in a study of CD4 T cell repertoires in COVID-19. The protocol was immunoSEQ multiplex PCR, while the TCRdb copy is restricted to in-frame clones and leaves out a portion. The table has 1,400 to 1,500 clones, around 16% seen once; the top ten hold around 10%. What these receptors recognize is not known. Antigen-reactive proliferating T cell lines came from CFSE-labeled cells given autologous monocytes and SARS-CoV-2 spike or nucleoprotein. This specimen consisted of central memory CD4+ T cells, cultured in vitro, obtained after recovery from COVID-19. The receptor source for this set is a human donor who had COVID-19.

This clone is medium-sized within its sample. CDR3 in DNA: TGTGCCAGCAGTGATACGGGGTTACCTTCTACAGATACGCAGTATTTT. It codes for CASSDTGLPSTDTQYF. The rearrangement uses TRBV2 and TRBJ2-3; a weak D match, TRBD2 (5 bases). This CDR3 contains 16 residues. Germline V lookup: CDR1 SNHLY, CDR2 FYNNEI. Trimming took off 3 bases at V and 3 bases at J, with 16 bases between the two ends.

V gene TRBV12-3 or TRBV12-4 combines with J gene TRBJ2-5; D call uncertain. There are 12 residues in the CDR3. V lost 5 bases and J 5 bases, leaving 9 bases between the germline ends. DNA for the CDR3: TGTGCCAGCAGTCTACGGGCTGAGACCCAGTACTTC. Translated: CASSLRAETQYF.

In its sample, this clone is medium-sized. The gene calls are TRBV10-3 and TRBJ2-7, with no clear D. CDR1 and CDR2 (germline): ENHRY, SYGVKD. This CDR3 comprises 14 residues. Trimming left V 0 bases short and J 0 bases short, with 6 bases between. The CDR3: CAISESPGSYEQYV. The CDR3 nucleotides read TGTGCCATCAGTGAGTCGCCCGGCTCCTACGAGCAGTACGTC.

By sample share, this clone is medium-sized (0.01 to 0.1%). V is TRBV3-1 (or the pseudogene TRBV3-2) and J is TRBJ2-7; 8 bases are shared with TRBD2. CDR3 length: 15 amino acids. Germline assignment: CDR1 LGHDT and CDR2 YNNKEL (reference sequence). The ends lost 3 bases at V and 1 base at J; junction bases unmatched: 5. Here the CDR3 reads CASSHTAGGSYEQYV. In nucleotides, the CDR3 is TGTGCCAGCAGCCACACGGCGGGAGGTTCCTACGAGCAGTACGTC.

Relative to its sample, this clone is medium-sized (0.01 to 0.1%). The rearrangement links TRBV29-1 to TRBJ2-7, with 9 bases that match TRBD1. This CDR3 is 13 amino acids long. The V gene end was trimmed by 5 bases and the J gene end by 3 bases; junction bases not matched to a gene: 5. The germline V gene encodes CDR1 SQVTM and CDR2 ANQGSEA. The CDR3 is CSVSWGQGYEQYF. DNA of the CDR3: TGCAGCGTTTCGTGGGGACAGGGCTACGAGCAGTACTTC.

By frequency in the sample, this clone is medium-sized. This chain uses TRBV18 with TRBJ1-4; tentatively, D is TRBD1 (6 bases). From germline, CDR1 is KGHSH and CDR2 LQKENI. The CDR3 has 15 amino acids. With 3 bases removed from V and 5 bases from J, the gap between germline ends came to 13 bases. The CDR3 spells CASSPGRGYNEKLFF. In nucleotides, the CDR3 is TGTGCCAGCTCACCCGGAAGGGGGTACAATGAAAAACTGTTTTTT.

In its sample, this clone is medium-sized. V and J are TRBV30 and TRBJ1-2; D ambiguous. This CDR3 contains 14 residues. V lost 2 bases and J 2 bases, leaving 12 bases between the germline ends. Germline values: CDR1 GTSNPN, CDR2 SVGIG (reference sequence). The CDR3 sequence is CAWSYLSSNYGYTF. The DNA for the CDR3 is TGTGCCTGGAGTTATCTCTCCTCAAACTATGGCTACACCTTC. Variable domain in full (rest from reference TRBV30 and TRBJ1-2): SQTIHQWPATLVQPVGSPLSLECTVEGTSNPNLYWYRQAAGRGLQLLFYSVGIGQISSEVPQNLSASRPQDRQFILSSKKLLLSDSGFYLCAWSYLSSNYGYTFGSGTRLTVV.

This clone occurred a few times. The chain recombines TRBV11-2 with TRBJ2-7; TRBD2 agrees at 7 bases. With 3 bases clipped from V and 2 bases from J, the junction kept 10 bases outside the gene matches. In germline, CDR1 is SGHAT, CDR2 FQNNGV. This CDR3 contains 16 residues. CDR3 in DNA: TGTGCCAGCAGCTTTCCCCCAGGTCGGGGGGCCTACGAGCAGTACTTC. Protein: CASSFPPGRGAYEQYF. Together with reference TRBV11-2 and TRBJ2-7, the CDR3 gives the full variable domain: EAGVAQSPRYKIIEKRQSVAFWCNPISGHATLYWYQQILGQGPKLLIQFQNNGVVDDSQLPKDRFSAERLKGVDSTLKIQPAKLEDSAVYLCASSFPPGRGAYEQYFGPGTRLTVT.

Sample share makes this clone medium-sized. The genes are TRBV21-1 and TRBJ2-7; TRBD1, the table's D call, lacks a check against the DNA. TRBV21-1 has pseudogene status. The CDR3 sequence is 15 residues long. This CDR3 reads CASSKAPGQGYEQYV. The CDR3 bases are TGTGCCAGCAGCAAAGCCCCGGGACAGGGTTACGAGCAGTACGTC.

This clone was recorded a few times. This sequence joins TRBV3-1 (or the pseudogene TRBV3-2) and TRBJ2-1; the D is unclear. The CDR3 is 17 amino acids. The V gene's germline CDR1 is LGHDT and CDR2 YNNKEL (reference sequence). V was trimmed by 0 bases and J by 0 bases, leaving 12 bases between them. The CDR3 region is CASSQDFILSSYNEQFF. In nucleotides, the CDR3 is TGTGCCAGCAGCCAAGATTTTATACTATCCTCCTACAATGAGCAGTTCTTC.

The V gene is TRBV2, the J gene TRBJ2-3, with TRBD2 matching 14 bases. CDR1 SNHLY and CDR2 FYNNEI come from the germline V gene. This CDR3 has 19 residues. V trimming: 5 bases; J trimming: 0 bases; junction bases outside the gene matches: 10. The CDR3 DNA sequence: TGTGCCAGCAGTACCGGACTAGCGGGAGGATCCTCTAGCACAGATACGCAGTATTTT. This sequence encodes CASSTGLAGGSSSTDTQYF.

This clone was seen more than once but under ten times. V gene TRBV5-1 combines with J gene TRBJ2-1, with D possibly called TRBD1 or TRBD2 (6 bases each). CDR3 length: 13 residues. V lost 4 bases, J lost 9 bases, and 14 bases lay in between. Germline V gene lookup returns CDR1 SGHRS and CDR2 YFSETQ. The CDR3 DNA reads TGCGCCAGCAGCCGAGACTGGGGGGCTGAGCAGTTCTTC. Its translation is CASSRDWGAEQFF. The whole variable domain, filled in from reference TRBV5-1 and TRBJ2-1, reads KAGVTQTPRYLIKTRGQQVTLSCSPISGHRSVSWYQQTPGQGLQFLFEYFSETQRNKGNFPGRFSGRQFSNSRSEMNVSTLELGDSALYLCASSRDWGAEQFFGPGTRLTVL.

The chain combines TRBV3-1 (or the pseudogene TRBV3-2) with TRBJ1-3; maybe TRBD1 (5 bases). The CDR3 is 16 amino acids. The V gene's germline CDR1 is LGHDT and CDR2 YNNKEL (reference sequence). Trimming pared 1 base from V and 0 bases from J, leaving 10 bases between. The CDR3 sequence: CASSQVIDSSGNTIYF. CDR3 DNA: TGTGCCAGCAGCCAAGTTATTGACAGCTCTGGAAACACCATATATTTT.

This clone was observed a handful of times. The chain is built from TRBV6-5 and TRBJ1-1, with TRBD1 as a possible D gene (5 bases). The CDR3 contains 15 residues. The V end lost 2 bases, the J end lost 4 bases, and 14 bases lay between the germline ends. Per germline, CDR1 MNHEY and CDR2 SVGAGI. CDR3 in DNA: TGTGCCAGCAGTTACCCGGAGTCGGGGGGCACTGAAGCTTTCTTT. Translated: CASSYPESGGTEAFF.

The chain links TRBV10-3 to TRBJ2-7; 11 bases line up with TRBD2. The CDR3 is made up of 17 amino acids. V gave up 3 bases and J gave up 0 bases; unmatched junction bases: 7. The germline CDR1 and CDR2 sequences are ENHRY and SYGVKD. The CDR3: CAISDTSGGLISYEQYF. In nucleotides, the CDR3 is TGTGCCATCAGTGACACTAGCGGGGGATTAATCTCCTACGAGCAGTACTTC.

The chain employs TRBV5-1 and TRBJ2-3, with 12 bases aligning to TRBD2. From germline, CDR1 is SGHRS and CDR2 YFSETQ. The V gene end was trimmed by 2 bases and the J gene end by 2 bases; junction bases not matched to a gene: 3. The CDR3 runs to 16 residues. For the CDR3, the DNA is TGCGCCAGCAGCTTAGGGACTAGCGGGTTCACAGATACGCAGTATTTT. Translation gives CASSLGTSGFTDTQYF.

In this sample, this clone turned up a few times. The V call is TRBV7-2, the J call TRBJ2-1; TRBD1 agrees at 7 bases. Germline V gives CDR1 SGHTA, CDR2 FQGNSA. The V and J ends lost 5 bases and 9 bases, in that order; junction bases with no gene match: 7. CDR3 length: 13 residues. Written as DNA, the CDR3 is TGTGCCAGCAGCCCAGGTCCAGGGGGTGAGCAGTTCTTC. Its protein product is CASSPGPGGEQFF.

This clone is classed as medium-sized (0.01 to 0.1%). The chain couples TRBV10-3 to TRBJ1-2; no firm D call. Germline-derived CDR1 and CDR2 are ENHRY and SYGVKD. Deletions cut 7 bases from V and 3 bases from J, with 12 bases between. This CDR3 contains 13 residues. Written as DNA, the CDR3 is TGTGCCATCACCAACTTCACGGACTATGGCTACACCTTC. Protein product: CAITNFTDYGYTF.

This chain joins TRBV6-5 and TRBJ1-6; D is unclear. The CDR3 is 14 residues long. Looked up from germline, CDR1 is MNHEY and CDR2 is SVGAGI. Trimming shortened V by 0 bases and J by 7 bases, and 7 bases separated the two germline ends. The DNA for the CDR3 is TGTGCCAGCAGTTACTCCGAAGGGAATTCACCCCTCCACTTT. Protein: CASSYSEGNSPLHF.